The source of this T cell receptor (beta chain) is a study of T cell responses to AZD1222 COVID-19 vaccine. General study findings and limits: Repertoires were obtained solely post-peak T cell response. Seropositive AZD1222 recipients at baseline numbered only five or six.

Concerning this clone: Antigen: not known.

Trimming removed 8 bases at V and 0 bases at J, with 11 bases between. Germline CDR1 and CDR2: LNHNV and YYDKDF (reference sequence). The CDR3 runs 14 residues. Repertoires were generated with immunoSEQ multiplex PCR, while TCRdb's copy carries only in-frame clones and drops some. The table has 65,000 to 90,000 clones, around 90% seen once; the top ten hold 1.3%. Here the sequenced sample was peripheral blood, taken 28 days after the second AZD1222 dose. The TCR originated in an adult who received the AZD1222 COVID-19 vaccine. The chain has TRBV15 and TRBJ1-5; D not resolved. Here the CDR3 reads CATGSTYSNQPQHF. As DNA, the CDR3 is TGTGCCACCGGGAGCACTTATAGCAATCAGCCCCAGCATTTT.